Following are 18 T cell receptor beta chains from one sample sequenced in a study of T cells after yellow fever vaccination. TCRdb processed the 5' RACE reads anew with MiXCR; each CDR3 protein has one entry. The sample includes 300,000 to 400,000 distinct CDR3 sequences, 8.7% of them seen just once. Sequencing used PBMCs, obtained on the day of the first yellow fever vaccination. The receptors originated from a man between 18 and 29 years old who received the YFV17D yellow fever vaccine.

This clonotype has at least ten counts. This chain connects TRBV7-2 to TRBJ1-3; possible D gene TRBD1, 6 bases. CDR3 length: 15 amino acids. Trimming removed 5 bases at V and 3 bases at J, with 14 bases between. From germline, CDR1 is SGHTA and CDR2 FQGNSA. CDR3 amino acids: CASSTTQGYGNTIYF. As DNA, the CDR3 is TGTGCCAGCAGCACTACACAGGGTTATGGAAACACCATATATTTT.

The chain is built from TRBV5-1 and TRBJ2-4; D is tentatively TRBD1 or TRBD2 (6 bases each). Per the germline V gene, CDR1 is SGHRS and CDR2 is YFSETQ. The CDR3 is 12 residues long. The V and J ends lost 4 bases and 8 bases respectively, with 10 bases between them. CDR3 bases: TGCGCCAGCAGCGCGGAGGGGGACATTCAGTACTTC. Translating gives CASSAEGDIQYF.

The CDR3 is CASRPNTSDTQYF. In DNA, the CDR3 is TGTGCCAGCAGGCCGAATACTTCAGATACGCAGTATTTT. The chain recombines TRBV11-2 with TRBJ2-3; D gene uncertain. This CDR3 has 13 residues. Germline CDR1 and CDR2: SGHAT and FQNNGV. The ends were cut back, 6 bases at V and 4 bases at J, with 11 bases in the middle.

The chain combines TRBV18 with TRBJ2-2; D is possibly TRBD1 (6 bases). Looked up from germline, CDR1 is KGHSH and CDR2 is LQKENI. V lost 3 bases, J lost 1 base, and 9 bases lay in between. The CDR3 is made up of 15 amino acids. CDR3 in DNA: TGTGCCAGCTCACCGGACAGACAGAACACCGGGGAGCTGTTTTTT. It translates to CASSPDRQNTGELFF.

V is TRBV29-1 and J is TRBJ2-1; TRBD1 matches 7 bases. The CDR3 is 15 amino acids. Germline lookup yields CDR1 SQVTM and CDR2 ANQGSEA. Trimming cost V 0 bases and J 3 bases; bases outside gene matches: 5. CDR3 region: CSVEDMGQSYNEQFF. Written as DNA, the CDR3 is TGCAGCGTTGAAGATATGGGACAGAGCTACAATGAGCAGTTCTTC.

This clonotype was observed a handful of times. The genes are TRBV10-3 and TRBJ1-1; the D is unclear. Germline CDR1 is ENHRY and CDR2 is SYGVKD. Trimming pared 4 bases from V and 1 base from J, leaving 4 bases between. CDR3 length equals 12 residues. This chain's CDR3 is CAISVSNTEAFF. DNA for the CDR3: TGTGCCATCAGTGTCTCGAACACTGAAGCTTTCTTT.

This clonotype was observed a handful of times. The chain joins TRBV7-2 to TRBJ2-7; D is perhaps TRBD1 or TRBD2 (5 bases each). Trimming shortened V by 5 bases and J by 9 bases, and 20 bases separated the two germline ends. Germline CDR1 SGHTA, CDR2 FQGNSA. The CDR3 length is 14 residues. The CDR3 nucleotides read TGTGCCAGCAGCCAAACGAGAGGGGATGTGGGGCAGTACTTC. This codes for CASSQTRGDVGQYF. Using reference TRBV7-2 and TRBJ2-7 for the parts outside the CDR3, the full variable domain is GAGVSQSPSNKVTEKGKDVELRCDPISGHTALYWYRQSLGQGLEFLIYFQGNSAPDKSGLPSDRFSAERTGGSVSTLTIQRTQQEDSAVYLCASSQTRGDVGQYFGPGTRLTVT.

This clonotype was seen more than once but under ten times. V usage is TRBV5-5 and J usage is TRBJ2-5; no firm D call. The V end lost 4 bases, the J end lost 5 bases, and 6 bases lay between the germline ends. Germline V lookup: CDR1 SGHKS, CDR2 YYEKEE (reference sequence). There are 11 residues in the CDR3. Here the CDR3 reads CASSQHETQYF. CDR3 bases: TGTGCCAGCAGCCAGCATGAGACCCAGTACTTC.

This chain connects TRBV20-1 to TRBJ2-5; tentative D call: TRBD2 (6 bases). The length of the CDR3 is 14 residues. The ends were cut back, 1 base at V and 4 bases at J, with 13 bases in the middle. CDR1 DFQATT and CDR2 SNEGSKA come from the germline V gene (reference sequence). CDR3 sequence (DNA): TGCAGTGCTAGAGGATTAGAGCGGGCAGAGACCCAGTACTTC. Protein sequence: CSARGLERAETQYF.

This clonotype was counted between two and nine times. V is TRBV20-1 and J is TRBJ2-1; TRBD2 matches at 8 bases. Looked up from germline, CDR1 is DFQATT and CDR2 is SNEGSKA (reference sequence). The CDR3 is 14 residues long. The ends lost 6 bases at V and 9 bases at J; junction bases unmatched: 13. The CDR3 region is CSAALVGGAGEQFF. The CDR3 DNA is TGCAGTGCCGCGTTGGTCGGGGGGGCAGGTGAGCAGTTCTTC.

This clonotype was seen only a few times. The V and J genes are TRBV15 and TRBJ1-2; D might be TRBD1 (5 bases). Germline V gene data show CDR1 as LNHNV and CDR2 as YYDKDF (reference sequence). Deletions cut 9 bases from V and 4 bases from J, with 21 bases between. CDR3 length: 15 residues. Here the CDR3 reads CATRERAGSIYGYTF. CDR3 sequence (DNA): TGTGCCACGCGGGAGAGGGCAGGGAGTATCTATGGCTACACCTTC. The full variable domain, its missing parts supplied by reference TRBV15 and TRBJ1-2, is DAMVIQNPRYQVTQFGKPVTLSCSQTLNHNVMYWYQQKSSQAPKLLFHYYDKDFNNEADTPDNFQSRRPNTSFCFLDIRSPGLGDTAMYLCATRERAGSIYGYTFGSGTRLTVV.

This clonotype has just a few counts. This chain links TRBV29-1 with TRBJ1-1; D might be TRBD1 (5 bases). Trimming cost V 5 bases and J 4 bases, with 17 bases left between them. The CDR3 is 14 amino acids. Germline assignment: CDR1 SQVTM and CDR2 ANQGSEA. CDR3 sequence: CSVRQFEVGTEAFF. The CDR3 nucleotides read TGCAGCGTTAGACAGTTCGAGGTGGGCACTGAAGCTTTCTTT.

About this clonotype: A read error may be the cause here, since a much bigger clone is one base away. The gene calls are TRBV20-1 and TRBJ1-1; weak D call: TRBD1 (5 bases). This CDR3 contains 14 residues. Germline CDR1 is DFQATT and CDR2 is SNEGSKA (reference sequence). The CDR3 loop is CCAAAGGWNTEAFF. Here the CDR3 DNA reads TGCTGTGCTGCAGCCGGGGGGTGGAACACTGAAGCTTTCTTT.

This rearrangement joins TRBV9 to TRBJ2-3; D is ambiguous. Germline CDR1 reads SGDLS; CDR2 reads YYNGEE. V gave up 4 bases and J gave up 8 bases, with 20 bases separating them. CDR3 size: 15 residues. CDR3 coding DNA: TGTGCCAGCAGCCCCTCCGGCCAAGATCCAGGTACGCAGTATTTT. Its protein product is CASSPSGQDPGTQYF. Using reference TRBV9 and TRBJ2-3 for the parts outside the CDR3, the full variable domain is DSGVTQTPKHLITATGQRVTLRCSPRSGDLSVYWYQQSLDQGLQFLIQYYNGEERAKGNILERFSAQQFPDLHSELNLSSLELGDSALYFCASSPSGQDPGTQYFGPGTRLTVL.

This chain joins TRBV7-8 and TRBJ2-1, with D maybe TRBD2 (5 bases). Trimming removed 4 bases from V and 6 bases from J, with 13 bases in between. CDR1 SGHVS and CDR2 FQNEAQ come from the germline V gene. The CDR3 extends over 14 amino acids. This CDR3 reads CASSSPTIGNEQFF. For the CDR3, the DNA is TGTGCCAGCAGCTCCCCGACTATAGGCAATGAGCAGTTCTTC.

The chain carries TRBV7-9 and TRBJ1-1; 9 bases agree with TRBD1. Germline CDR1 and CDR2: SEHNR and FQNEAQ (reference sequence). The CDR3 loop spans 15 amino acids. The V gene end was trimmed by 5 bases and the J gene end by 4 bases; junction bases not matched to a gene: 8. CDR3 nucleotide sequence: TGTGCCAGCAGCATCCACAGGGGGCTGAGCACTGAAGCTTTCTTT. This translates into CASSIHRGLSTEAFF.

This clonotype was found a few times. The chain employs TRBV7-9 and TRBJ1-1; D might be TRBD1 (5 bases). This CDR3 comprises 12 residues. The ends were cut back, 4 bases at V and 11 bases at J, with 14 bases in the middle. CDR1 and CDR2 from the germline V gene are SEHNR and FQNEAQ (reference sequence). The CDR3 is CASSSGPLRAFF. CDR3 sequence (DNA): TGTGCCAGCAGCTCGGGACCGCTCAGGGCTTTCTTT. Looking up the rest from reference TRBV7-9 and TRBJ1-1 gives the full variable domain: DTGVSQNPRHKITKRGQNVTFRCDPISEHNRLYWYRQTLGQGPEFLTYFQNEAQLEKSRLLSDRFSAERPKGSFSTLEIQRTEQGDSAMYLCASSSGPLRAFFGQGTRLTVV.

In its sample, this clonotype was seen a few times. V gene TRBV14 combines with J gene TRBJ2-5, with TRBD1 identical over 9 bases. After removal of 4 bases from V and 5 bases from J, the junction contained 14 bases not matched to a gene. Germline V gives CDR1 SGHDN, CDR2 FVKESK. The CDR3 has 17 amino acids. This CDR3 is CASSLPGQGVNKETQYF. The CDR3 DNA follows: TGTGCCAGCAGCCTTCCGGGACAGGGTGTCAATAAGGAGACCCAGTACTTC.